The 23 T cell receptor beta chains given below trace back to one sample, sequenced in a study of Graves' ophthalmopathy and Graves' hyperthyroidism. For repertoire sequencing, the TCR beta CDR3 regions were amplified from RNA transcripts. Amplification began with first-round RT-PCR using HTBI primers, then second-round multiplex PCR was performed. Using its own MiXCR run on the multiplex PCR reads, TCRdb lists one record per CDR3 protein. The sample has around 670,000 distinct CDR3 sequences; approximately 40% are singletons. Sequencing input: peripheral blood. These receptors were collected from an adult man with Graves' ophthalmopathy.

The DNA for the CDR3 is TGTGCCAGCAGCCCTCCGGGACAGAAGTACACCGGGGAGCTGTTTTTT. Translation gives CASSPPGQKYTGELFF. The rearrangement links TRBV2 to TRBJ2-2; 7 bases fit TRBD1. V trimming: 6 bases; J trimming: 3 bases; junction bases outside the gene matches: 10. The CDR3 length is 16 residues. The germline V gene has CDR1 SNHLY and CDR2 FYNNEI.

The rearrangement links TRBV10-3 to TRBJ2-5, with TRBD2 matching over 13 bases. Germline V gives CDR1 ENHRY, CDR2 SYGVKD. This CDR3 spans 17 amino acids. V shed 6 bases, J shed 3 bases, and the junction held 10 bases outside the gene matches. The CDR3: CAISRGLAGKMKETQYF. In DNA form, the CDR3 reads TGTGCCATCAGCCGGGGACTAGCGGGGAAGATGAAAGAGACCCAGTACTTC.

This clonotype was seen once. This chain joins TRBV7-9 and TRBJ2-5, with D possibly matching TRBD2 (5 bases). The closer fit of TRBJ2-7 to the DNA end suggests the J call may be wrong. CDR1 is SEHNR, CDR2 FQNEAQ, per germline (reference sequence). The CDR3 runs to 15 residues. The CDR3 reads CASSRRGSLSYEQYF. CDR3 DNA: TGTGCCAGCAGCCGCCGAGGGAGCCTCTCCTACGAGCAGTACTTC.

The rearrangement links TRBV7-9 to TRBJ1-6; the D gene is possibly TRBD1 (6 bases). The CDR3 runs 13 residues. The V and J ends lost 5 bases and 11 bases respectively, with 13 bases between them. Germline values: CDR1 SEHNR, CDR2 FQNEAQ (reference sequence). This chain's CDR3 is CASSVGDTTPLHF. The CDR3 DNA reads as TGTGCCAGCAGCGTTGGGGACACAACACCCCTCCACTTT.

The chain recombines TRBV9 with TRBJ1-1, with a possible D match to TRBD1 (5 bases). Germline CDR1 and CDR2: SGDLS and YYNGEE. This CDR3 contains 15 residues. Trimming took off 5 bases at V and 1 base at J, with 15 bases between the two ends. CDR3 DNA: TGTGCCAGCAGTTACGCGGGACTCAGGAACACTGAAGCTTTCTTT. The encoded protein is CASSYAGLRNTEAFF.

The CDR3 is CASSIRTGGDGYTF. In nucleotides, the CDR3 is TGTGCCAGCAGTATTCGGACAGGGGGCGATGGCTACACCTTC. V and J are TRBV6-1 and TRBJ1-2, with 11 bases that match TRBD1. The CDR3 covers 14 residues. Germline loops: CDR1 MNHNS, CDR2 SASEGT. Germline trimming cut 5 bases from V and 6 bases from J; bases unmatched to any gene: 5.

This clonotype has ten or more counts. The chain recombines TRBV10-3 with TRBJ2-6; D gene ambiguous. The CDR3 is 14 residues long. From germline, CDR1 is ENHRY and CDR2 SYGVKD. V dropped 3 bases and J dropped 2 bases, with 5 bases sitting between them. CDR3 sequence (DNA): TGTGCCATCAGTGAATTCCCTGGGGCCAACGTCCTGACTTTC. Translation gives CAISEFPGANVLTF.

This clonotype was observed at least ten times. The chain links TRBV10-3 to TRBJ1-1; D not resolved. V gave up 2 bases and J gave up 11 bases, with 9 bases separating them. The CDR3 loop spans 11 amino acids. Germline CDR1 reads ENHRY; CDR2 reads SYGVKD. The CDR3 nucleotides are TGTGCCATCAGTGAGGCTGGTGTGGCTTTCTTT. Amino acid sequence: CAISEAGVAFF.

In this sample, this clonotype turned up a few times. This sequence joins TRBV11-2 and TRBJ2-5, with 8 bases fitting TRBD2. This CDR3 contains 15 residues. The germline CDR1 and CDR2 sequences are SGHAT and FQNNGV. J was trimmed by 4 bases and V by 3 bases; bases with no gene match: 7. Here the CDR3 reads CASSLGTRGGETQYF. The CDR3 DNA sequence: TGTGCCAGCAGCTTGGGAACACGGGGGGGAGAGACCCAGTACTTC.

The chain employs TRBV20-1 and TRBJ1-6; D is possibly TRBD1 (6 bases). This CDR3 comprises 13 residues. Between the trimmed V and J ends, which lost 5 bases and 10 bases, there was a span of 15 bases. Looked up from germline, CDR1 is DFQATT and CDR2 is SNEGSKA (reference sequence). CDR3 protein: CSAPNRDPSPLHF. The CDR3 DNA is TGCAGTGCTCCCAACAGGGACCCCTCACCCCTCCACTTT.

This chain links TRBV25-1 with TRBJ2-2; 9 bases align to TRBD2. CDR1 MGHDK and CDR2 SYGVNS come from the germline V gene. This CDR3 has 14 amino acids. V trimming: 6 bases; J trimming: 7 bases; junction bases outside the gene matches: 6. The CDR3 coding sequence is TGTGCCAGCAGACCGGGACTAGCCGGCGGGGAGCTGTTTTTT. Its protein product is CASRPGLAGGELFF.

This chain uses TRBV14 with TRBJ2-7, with 7 bases matching TRBD1. This CDR3 is 15 amino acids long. The germline V gene has CDR1 SGHDN and CDR2 FVKESK. The V gene end was trimmed by 5 bases and the J gene end by 4 bases; junction bases not matched to a gene: 11. The CDR3 here is CASSSFTGTAYEQYF. In DNA, the CDR3 is TGTGCCAGCAGCTCTTTTACCGGGACAGCTTACGAGCAGTACTTC.

The table lists this clonotype with a few counts. This chain joins TRBV7-3 and TRBJ1-6; perhaps TRBD1 as D (5 bases). Trimming stripped 2 bases from V and 8 bases from J, with 19 bases between. The germline gives CDR1 SGHTA, CDR2 FQGTGA. This CDR3 contains 17 residues. The chain's CDR3 is CASSLFSGAAIDSPLHF. In DNA form, the CDR3 reads TGTGCCAGCAGCTTATTTTCCGGGGCAGCTATTGATTCACCCCTCCACTTT.

There are many counts of this clonotype. The chain joins TRBV7-9 to TRBJ1-6; the D is unclear. There are 15 residues in the CDR3. Trimming stripped 5 bases from V and 7 bases from J, with 15 bases between. Germline loops: CDR1 SEHNR, CDR2 FQNEAQ (reference sequence). CDR3: CASSATSAANSPLHF. The DNA for the CDR3 is TGTGCCAGCAGCGCAACGTCGGCAGCCAATTCACCCCTCCACTTT.

The chain uses TRBV10-3 and TRBJ2-7; 11 nucleotides align to TRBD2. The CDR3 is 13 residues long. In germline, CDR1 is ENHRY, CDR2 SYGVKD. After removal of 10 bases from V and 6 bases from J, the junction contained 8 bases not matched to a gene. In DNA, the CDR3 is TGTGCCAGCATGCTAGCGGGAGGACTCGAGCAGTACTTC. This codes for CASMLAGGLEQYF.

This clonotype showed up just a few times. The V gene is TRBV9, the J gene TRBJ1-4, with D unresolved. The germline gives CDR1 SGDLS, CDR2 YYNGEE. Trimming removed 0 bases at V and 7 bases at J, with 13 bases between. The CDR3 is 15 amino acids. The CDR3 region is CASSVDVTPFEKLFF. In nucleotides, the CDR3 is TGTGCCAGCAGCGTAGACGTTACTCCTTTTGAAAAACTGTTTTTT.

V is TRBV20-1 and J is TRBJ1-5, with TRBD1 as a possible D gene (5 bases). V gave up 0 bases and J gave up 6 bases, with 15 bases separating them. Germline V gene sequence: CDR1 DFQATT, CDR2 SNEGSKA (reference sequence). This CDR3 is built from 15 residues. The CDR3 DNA is TGCAGTGCTAGAGATGGATGGGGGGATAGTCAGCCCCAGCATTTT. Its translation is CSARDGWGDSQPQHF.

The chain employs TRBV24-1 and TRBJ1-5, with a weak D call TRBD1 (5 bases). V was clipped by 11 bases and J by 2 bases, with 15 bases between them. The CDR3 spans 14 residues. CDR1 is KGHDR, CDR2 SFDVKD, per germline. DNA for the CDR3: TGTGCCAGCACAGGCCGCCCCGGCAATCAGCCCCAGCATTTT. It encodes CASTGRPGNQPQHF.

The table lists this clonotype with a few counts. The J gene is TRBJ2-7, the V gene TRBV28; 8 bases are a match to TRBD2. CDR1 is MDHEN and CDR2 is SYDVKM in the germline V gene. The CDR3 runs 12 residues. The J segment lost 6 bases and the V segment lost 6 bases, leaving 4 bases of the junction unmatched. The CDR3 sequence is CASSFTSGEQYF. In DNA form, the CDR3 reads TGTGCCAGCAGCTTCACTAGCGGCGAGCAGTACTTC.

At least ten counts were recorded for this clonotype. The chain carries TRBV16 and TRBJ1-2, with 9 positions matching TRBD1. This CDR3 comprises 13 residues. V shed 2 bases, J shed 7 bases, and the junction held 2 bases outside the gene matches. Germline V lookup: CDR1 KGHSY, CDR2 FQNENV. This CDR3 reads CASSQTGGPGYTF. In DNA form, the CDR3 reads TGTGCCAGCAGCCAAACAGGGGGCCCTGGCTACACCTTC.

This clonotype has just one count. The rearrangement uses TRBV10-3 and TRBJ1-2; D may be TRBD1 (5 bases). Germline V gene sequence: CDR1 ENHRY, CDR2 SYGVKD. The CDR3 is 14 amino acids. The ends were cut back, 5 bases at V and 5 bases at J, with 15 bases in the middle. The CDR3 is CAISKSEGSYGYTF. The DNA of the CDR3 is TGTGCCATCAGTAAATCGGAGGGGTCGTATGGCTACACCTTC.

V is TRBV10-3 and J is TRBJ1-5; D ambiguous. From germline, CDR1 is ENHRY and CDR2 SYGVKD. The CDR3 extends over 14 amino acids. Trimming removed 8 bases at V and 5 bases at J, with 16 bases between. CDR3: CAISSRGRHQPQHF. CDR3 coding DNA: TGTGCCATCTCGTCCCGCGGTAGGCATCAGCCCCAGCATTTT.

The J gene is TRBJ1-3, the V gene TRBV15; D gene ambiguous. Germline values: CDR1 LNHNV, CDR2 YYDKDF (reference sequence). V lost 0 bases and J 4 bases, leaving 16 bases between the germline ends. The CDR3 has 17 amino acids. Written as DNA, the CDR3 is TGTGCCACCAGCAGAGATATCCTGGGGAACCTCGGAAACACCATATATTTT. Amino acid sequence: CATSRDILGNLGNTIYF.